This TCR beta chain was identified in a study of T cell changes during pregnancy in multiple sclerosis. Profiling relied on immunoSEQ multiplex PCR, and the TCRdb table lists in-frame clones only, not all of them. Of approximately 69,000 clones listed, roughly nine tenths are singletons. Trimming left V 0 bases short and J 7 bases short, with 7 bases between. The germline V gene has CDR1 PRHDT and CDR2 FYEKMQ (reference sequence). CDR3 size: 14 residues. The TCR sequence derives from a female donor in good health, enrolled as a control in a pregnancy study. Source: CD4+ T cells from peripheral blood mononuclear cells, taken in the third trimester of pregnancy. The chain joins TRBV13 to TRBJ1-6; D call uncertain. The CDR3 protein is CASSLGLVNSPLHF. In nucleotides, the CDR3 is TGTGCCAGCAGCTTAGGCCTCGTAAATTCACCCCTCCACTTT.